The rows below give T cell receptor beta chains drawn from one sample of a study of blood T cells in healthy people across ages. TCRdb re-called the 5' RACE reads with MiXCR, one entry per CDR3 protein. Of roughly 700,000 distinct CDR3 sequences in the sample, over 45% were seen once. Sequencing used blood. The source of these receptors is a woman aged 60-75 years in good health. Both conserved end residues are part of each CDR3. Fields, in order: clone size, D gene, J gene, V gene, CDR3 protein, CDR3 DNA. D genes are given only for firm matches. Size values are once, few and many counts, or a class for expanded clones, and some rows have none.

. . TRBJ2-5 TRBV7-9 CASSLTDLQETQYF TGTGCCAGCAGCTTAACGGACCTCCAAGAGACCCAGTACTTC
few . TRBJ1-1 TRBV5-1 CASSSVPGGSTEAFF TGCGCCAGCAGCTCCGTCCCGGGAGGATCGACTGAAGCTTTCTTT
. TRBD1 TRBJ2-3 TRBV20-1 CSADLRGRQGGDTQYF TGCAGTGCTGACCTGAGGGGGCGCCAAGGTGGGGATACGCAGTATTTT
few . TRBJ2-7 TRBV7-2 CASSFAGRYEQYF TGTGCCAGCAGCTTCGCAGGGAGGTACGAGCAGTACTTC
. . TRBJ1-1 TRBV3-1 CASSRGNNEAFF TGTGCCAGCAGCCGGGGTAATAACGAAGCTTTCTTT
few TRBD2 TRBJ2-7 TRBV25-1 CASSPHGGNEQYF TGTGCCAGCAGTCCCCACGGGGGGAACGAGCAGTACTTC
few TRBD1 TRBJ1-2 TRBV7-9 CASSRQGPLYGYTF TGTGCCAGCAGCCGACAGGGGCCTCTCTATGGCTACACCTTC
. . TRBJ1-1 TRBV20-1 CSASATHTEAFF TGCAGTGCTAGTGCGACACACACTGAAGCTTTCTTT
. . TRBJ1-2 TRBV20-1 CSASADSYGYTF TGCAGTGCTAGTGCAGACTCCTATGGCTACACCTTC
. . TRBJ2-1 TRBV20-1 CSTDFAVASGEQFF TGCAGTACCGACTTTGCAGTAGCAAGTGGTGAGCAGTTCTTC
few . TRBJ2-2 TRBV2 CASSELPQRGGELFF TGTGCCAGCAGTGAATTGCCTCAGAGGGGCGGGGAGCTGTTTTTT
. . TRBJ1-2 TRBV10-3 CAISESDYGYTF TGTGCCATCAGTGAGTCGGACTATGGCTACACCTTC
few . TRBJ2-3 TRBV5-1 CASSLSQGPSTDTQYF TGCGCCAGCAGCTTGAGTCAGGGGCCTAGCACAGATACGCAGTATTTT
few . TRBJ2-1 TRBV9 CASSAVQVLVNNEQFF TGTGCCAGCAGCGCCGTACAAGTCTTAGTAAACAATGAGCAGTTCTTC
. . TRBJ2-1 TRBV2 CASSPEQGTGNEQFF TGTGCCAGCAGCCCCGAACAGGGTACGGGCAATGAGCAGTTCTTC
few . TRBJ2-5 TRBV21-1 CASPTGGDQETQYF TGTGCCAGTCCGACGGGGGGGGATCAGGAGACCCAGTACTTC
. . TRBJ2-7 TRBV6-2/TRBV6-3 CVSSYGYGGYEQYF TGTGTCAGCAGTTACGGTTACGGAGGGTACGAGCAGTACTTC
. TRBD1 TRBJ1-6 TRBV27 CASSNHRGANSPLHF TGTGCCAGCAGCAACCACAGGGGGGCTAATTCACCCCTCCACTTT
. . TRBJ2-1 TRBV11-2 CASSLDPTSGRPGYYNEQFF TGTGCCAGCAGCTTAGATCCAACTAGTGGGAGGCCGGGATACTACAATGAGCAGTTCTTC
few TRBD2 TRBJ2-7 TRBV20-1 CSARLRTSGSRPVTYEQYF TGCAGTGCTAGACTTCGGACTAGCGGGAGCAGGCCGGTAACCTACGAGCAGTACTTC
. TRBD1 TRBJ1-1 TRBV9 CASSVFPGTGVSMNTEAFF TGTGCCAGCAGCGTATTCCCCGGGACAGGGGTATCCATGAACACTGAAGCTTTCTTT
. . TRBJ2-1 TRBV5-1 CASSLALATEQFF TGCGCCAGCAGCTTGGCGCTAGCAACGGAGCAGTTCTTC
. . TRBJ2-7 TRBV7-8 CASSPAEQYF TGTGCCAGCAGCCCGGCCGAGCAGTACTTC
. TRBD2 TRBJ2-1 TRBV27 CVSSLRNGGSGRSNEQFF TGTGTCAGCAGTCTAAGAAACGGTGGCAGCGGGAGATCCAATGAGCAGTTCTTC
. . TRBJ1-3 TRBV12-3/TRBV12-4 CASSVGGGENTIYF TGTGCCAGCAGTGTAGGGGGGGGCGAAAACACCATATATTTT
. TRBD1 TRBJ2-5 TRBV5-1 CASSLEMGRGETQYF TGCGCCAGCAGCTTGGAAATGGGCAGGGGGGAGACCCAGTACTTC
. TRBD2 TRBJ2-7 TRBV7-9 CASSPGSGVTYEQYF TGTGCCAGCAGCCCAGGAAGCGGGGTAACCTACGAGCAGTACTTC
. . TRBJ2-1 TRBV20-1 CSATRLVGSEQFF TGCAGTGCTACCCGACTAGTTGGAAGTGAGCAGTTCTTC
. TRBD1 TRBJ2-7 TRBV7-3 CASSRTGNEEQYF TGTGCCAGCAGTCGGACAGGGAATGAGGAGCAGTACTTC
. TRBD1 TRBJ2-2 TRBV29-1 CSVDRGAIGELFF TGCAGCGTCGACAGGGGAGCGATCGGGGAGCTGTTTTTT
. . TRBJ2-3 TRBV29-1 CSVERSASTDTQYF TGCAGCGTTGAGCGGAGTGCTAGCACAGATACGCAGTATTTT
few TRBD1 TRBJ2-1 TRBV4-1 CASSQPGAGQGYNEQFF TGCGCCAGCAGCCAGCCCGGGGCGGGACAGGGCTACAATGAGCAGTTCTTC
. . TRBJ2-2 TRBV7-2 CASSSRTPKGPGELFF TGTGCCAGCAGCTCTCGTACCCCCAAAGGGCCAGGGGAGCTGTTTTTT
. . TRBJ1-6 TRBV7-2 CASSLQPLYNSPLHF TGTGCCAGCAGCTTACAGCCACTCTATAATTCACCCCTCCACTTT
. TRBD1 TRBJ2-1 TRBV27 CASNDREPSYNEQFF TGTGCCAGCAACGACAGGGAGCCTTCCTACAATGAGCAGTTCTTC
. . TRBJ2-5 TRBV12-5 CASGPSTNEQYF TGTGCTAGTGGTCCCTCGACCAATGAGCAGTACTTC
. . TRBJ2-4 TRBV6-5 CASSPQGMGHIQYF TGTGCCAGCAGTCCTCAGGGAATGGGCCACATTCAGTACTTC
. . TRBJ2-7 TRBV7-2 CASSLYRGAPGNSYEQYF TGTGCCAGCAGCTTATATAGGGGCGCGCCTGGGAACTCCTACGAGCAGTACTTC
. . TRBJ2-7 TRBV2 CASSEAIGRVYEQYF TGTGCCAGCAGTGAAGCCATAGGGAGAGTTTACGAGCAGTACTTC
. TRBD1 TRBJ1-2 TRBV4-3 CASSQTGTGDYGYTF TGCGCCAGCAGCCAGACCGGGACAGGGGACTATGGCTACACCTTC
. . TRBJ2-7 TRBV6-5 CASSALGRTYEQYF TGTGCCAGCAGTGCACTTGGGAGAACCTACGAGCAGTACTTC
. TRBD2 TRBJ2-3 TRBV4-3 CASSQDRSGGVTDTQYF TGCGCCAGCAGCCAAGATCGAAGCGGGGGGGTCACAGATACGCAGTATTTT
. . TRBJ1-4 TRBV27 CASSLTGNEKLFF TGTGCCAGCAGTTTAACGGGAAATGAAAAACTGTTTTTT
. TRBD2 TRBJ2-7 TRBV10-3 CAISERDYFDEQYF TGTGCCATCAGTGAAAGGGACTATTTTGACGAGCAGTACTTC
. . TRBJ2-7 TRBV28 CASTISSESYEQYF TGTGCCAGCACCATATCTAGCGAATCCTACGAGCAGTACTTC
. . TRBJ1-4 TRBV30 CAWSVWTPAGTNEKLFF TGTGCCTGGAGTGTTTGGACTCCCGCGGGGACTAATGAAAAACTGTTTTTT
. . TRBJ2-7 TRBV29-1 CSVERAGNYNEQYF TGCAGCGTTGAAAGGGCAGGGAATTACAATGAGCAGTACTTC
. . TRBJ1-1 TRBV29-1 CSVERYRNTEAFF TGCAGCGTTGAAAGGTACAGGAACACTGAAGCTTTCTTT
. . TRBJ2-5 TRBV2 CASSDRGYQETQYF TGTGCCAGCAGTGATAGGGGGTACCAAGAGACCCAGTACTTC
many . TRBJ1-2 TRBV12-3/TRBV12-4 CASSLGTGYGYTF TGTGCCAGCAGCCTGGGGACCGGCTATGGCTACACCTTC